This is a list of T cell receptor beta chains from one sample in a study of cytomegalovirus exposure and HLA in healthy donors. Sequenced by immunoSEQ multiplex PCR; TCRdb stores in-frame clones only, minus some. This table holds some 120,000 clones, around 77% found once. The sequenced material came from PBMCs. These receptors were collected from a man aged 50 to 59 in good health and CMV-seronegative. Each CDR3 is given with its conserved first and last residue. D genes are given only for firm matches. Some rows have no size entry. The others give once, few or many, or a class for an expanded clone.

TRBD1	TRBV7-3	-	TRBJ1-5	TGTGCCAGCAGGCATGGGACAGGGGGGCCCTACTGCAATCAGCCCCAGCATTTT	CASRHGTGGPYCNQPQHF
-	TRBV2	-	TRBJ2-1	TGTGCCAGCAGTGAAAACCAAAACGGCGGTCGGCAGTTCTTC	CASSENQNGGRQFF
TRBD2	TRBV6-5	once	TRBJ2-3	TGTGCCAGCAGTTACAGCCCCGGGACTAGCATCGATACGCAGTATTTT	CASSYSPGTSIDTQYF
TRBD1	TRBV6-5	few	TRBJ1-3	TGTGCCAGCACTCAAACAGGGGCACTTGGAAACACCATATATTTT	CASTQTGALGNTIYF
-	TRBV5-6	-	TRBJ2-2	TGTGCCATCAGCTTGGGTGAGGGCAGGTGGACCGGGGAGCTGTTTTTT	CAISLGEGRWTGELFF
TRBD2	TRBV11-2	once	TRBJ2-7	TGTGCCAGCAGCTTAGTACTAGCGGGAGACATCTACGAGCAGTACTTC	CASSLVLAGDIYEQYF
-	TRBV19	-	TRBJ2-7	TGTGCCAGTAGTATGACGGTGAGCTCGGGCGAGCAGTACTTC	CASSMTVSSGEQYF
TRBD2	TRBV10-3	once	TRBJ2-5	TGTGCCATCAGTGAGACGTCTAGCGGCCCCCAAGAGACCCAGTACTTC	CAISETSSGPQETQYF
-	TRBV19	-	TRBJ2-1	TGTGCCAGCCGACATCCGGGACTGGCGAACAATGAGCAGTTCTTC	CASRHPGLANNEQFF
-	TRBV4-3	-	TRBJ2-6	TGCGCCAGCAGCCAAATCCGGACTGCCCTCGTGGCCAACGTCCTGACTTTC	CASSQIRTALVANVLTF
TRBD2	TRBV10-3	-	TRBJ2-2	TGTGCCATCAGGAATAGCGGGGAGAACACCGGGGAGCTGTTTTTT	CAIRNSGENTGELFF
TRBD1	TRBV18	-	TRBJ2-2	TGTGCCAGCTCACCCCGGACAGGGGACACCGGGGAGCTGTTTTTT	CASSPRTGDTGELFF
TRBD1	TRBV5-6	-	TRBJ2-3	TGTGCCAGCAGCCATCGACAGGGGTTAGATACGCAGTATTTT	CASSHRQGLDTQYF
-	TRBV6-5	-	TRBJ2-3	TGTGCCAGCAGTTACGGCGGGCCCAGCACAGATACGCAGTATTTT	CASSYGGPSTDTQYF
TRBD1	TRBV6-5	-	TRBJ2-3	TGTGCCAGCCGCCACGGACAGGCTAGCACAGATACGCAGTATTTT	CASRHGQASTDTQYF
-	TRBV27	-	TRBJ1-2	TGTGCCAGCAACGGGGGCTATGGCTACACCTTC	CASNGGYGYTF
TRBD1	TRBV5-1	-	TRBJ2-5	TGCGCCAGCAGCTTGGAAAGGACAGGGGGTAGGGAGACCCAGTACTTC	CASSLERTGGRETQYF
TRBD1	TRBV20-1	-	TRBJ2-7	TGCAGTGCTAGGGGACAGGACGAGCAGTACTTC	CSARGQDEQYF
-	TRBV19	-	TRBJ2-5	TGTGCCAGTACCCCACGGGACACCCCCTTGGAAGAGACCCAGTACTTC	CASTPRDTPLEETQYF
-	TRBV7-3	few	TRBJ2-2	TGTGCCAGCAGCTCCGGACTCTCCACCGGGGAGCTGTTTTTT	CASSSGLSTGELFF
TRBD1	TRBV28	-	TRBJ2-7	TGTGCCTCACAGGGGGCGCTAAACGAGCAGTACTTC	CASQGALNEQYF
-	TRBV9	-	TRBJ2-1	TGTGCCAGCAGCGTAGAACATGGGAGGGAGCAGTTCTTC	CASSVEHGREQFF
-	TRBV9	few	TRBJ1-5	TGTGCCAGCAGCCAGACAGCCCAAAGTCAGCCCCAGCATTTT	CASSQTAQSQPQHF
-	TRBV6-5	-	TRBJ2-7	TGTGCCAGCAGGAACACCTACGAGCAGTACTTC	CASRNTYEQYF
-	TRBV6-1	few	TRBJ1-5	TGTGCCAGCAGTGTGGAGGGTGGGCAGCCCCAGCATTTT	CASSVEGGQPQHF
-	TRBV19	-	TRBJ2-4	TGTGCCAGCTGGGACACCACAGCCAAAAACATTCAGTACTTC	CASWDTTAKNIQYF
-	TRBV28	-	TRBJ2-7	TGTGCCAGCACTCAAACAGGCGCTTACTACGAGCAGTACTTC	CASTQTGAYYEQYF
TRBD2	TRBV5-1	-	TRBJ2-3	TGCGCCAGCAGCTTGGGACTAGCGGGAGGGCCGGATGCCACAGATACGCAGTATTTT	CASSLGLAGGPDATDTQYF
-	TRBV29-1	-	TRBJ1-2	TGCAGCGTCCATAGGGCGGGAGGTGGCTATGGCTACACCTTC	CSVHRAGGGYGYTF
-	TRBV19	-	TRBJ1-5	TGTGCCAGTAGTATAAGCCCCTCGGGACAGCCCCAGCATTTT	CASSISPSGQPQHF
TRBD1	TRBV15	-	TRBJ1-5	TGTGCCACCTCTGGGGGGGCCGGGACAGGGCTAATCGGCAATCAGCCCCAGCATTTT	CATSGGAGTGLIGNQPQHF